The 14 T cell receptor beta chains below were found in one sample sequenced in a study of cytomegalovirus exposure and HLA in healthy donors. Use of 60 Vbeta and 13 Jbeta primers characterized the PCR. Clones were read by immunoSEQ multiplex PCR, and TCRdb kept only the in-frame ones, dropping some. The profile shows 140,000 to 150,000 clones, roughly 79% of them singletons. The source material was PBMCs. The receptors originated from an older woman in good health and CMV-seropositive.

The gene calls are TRBV6-6 and TRBJ1-4; D gene ambiguous. Germline V CDR1 and CDR2: MNHNY, SVGAGI (reference sequence). There are 12 residues in the CDR3. V lost 0 bases and J 8 bases, leaving 4 bases between the germline ends. The CDR3 sequence: CASSYSREKLFF. In DNA, the CDR3 is TGTGCCAGCAGTTACTCGCGGGAAAAACTGTTTTTT.

This clone is a singleton in its sample. This chain joins TRBV7-2 and TRBJ1-2, with D uncertain. The germline V gene has CDR1 SGHTA and CDR2 FQGNSA. The CDR3 totals 14 residues. Trimming removed 4 bases from V and 4 bases from J, with 13 bases in between. As DNA, the CDR3 is TGTGCCAGCAGCTCACTTGCCCTAGCCTATGGCTACACCTTC. This sequence encodes CASSSLALAYGYTF. Together with reference TRBV7-2 and TRBJ1-2, the CDR3 gives the full variable domain: GAGVSQSPSNKVTEKGKDVELRCDPISGHTALYWYRQSLGQGLEFLIYFQGNSAPDKSGLPSDRFSAERTGGSVSTLTIQRTQQEDSAVYLCASSSLALAYGYTFGSGTRLTVV.

The genes are TRBV18 and TRBJ1-5, with D tentatively TRBD1 (6 bases). V gave up 2 bases and J gave up 6 bases, with 11 bases separating them. The CDR3 is 14 amino acids. CDR1 is KGHSH, CDR2 LQKENI, per germline. CDR3 sequence: CASSPGGAAQPQHF. CDR3 DNA: TGTGCCAGCTCACCAGGGGGGGCTGCTCAGCCCCAGCATTTT.

The chain has TRBV4-2 and TRBJ1-4, with 8 bases lining up with TRBD1. Trimming at V came to 0 bases and at J to 10 bases, leaving 10 bases not matched to a gene. The CDR3 spans 16 residues. Looked up from germline, CDR1 is LGHNA and CDR2 is YNFKEQ. CDR3 sequence: CASSQDFWTGYGKLFF. The CDR3 region has the DNA TGTGCCAGCAGCCAAGATTTTTGGACAGGGTACGGAAAACTGTTTTTT.

V and J are TRBV4-3 and TRBJ1-3; no reliable D call. The V gene's germline CDR1 is LGHNA and CDR2 YSLEER. V lost 1 base to trimming and J lost 4 bases, with 11 bases between them. The CDR3 covers 15 residues. This CDR3 is CASSQVRDYGNTIYF. DNA for the CDR3: TGCGCCAGCAGCCAAGTTAGAGACTACGGAAACACCATATATTTT.

The rearrangement uses TRBV4-2 and TRBJ1-1; possible D gene TRBD1, 5 bases. The CDR3 covers 16 residues. Trimming pared 4 bases from V and 4 bases from J, leaving 19 bases between. Germline loops: CDR1 LGHNA, CDR2 YNFKEQ. The CDR3 loop is CASSRAVGEGSTEAFF. CDR3 bases: TGTGCCAGCAGCCGGGCAGTGGGGGAGGGGTCCACTGAAGCTTTCTTT.

The V and J genes are TRBV7-8 and TRBJ2-1; the match to TRBD1 covers 8 bases. This CDR3 comprises 15 residues. Trimming at V came to 2 bases and at J to 4 bases, leaving 4 bases not matched to a gene. CDR1 SGHVS and CDR2 FQNEAQ come from the germline V gene. CDR3 sequence (DNA): TGTGCCAGCAGCTTAAGGAGACAGGGGTACAATGAGCAGTTCTTC. Residues: CASSLRRQGYNEQFF.

The chain is built from TRBV19 and TRBJ2-1; 8 bases are shared with TRBD1. CDR3 length: 17 residues. Per the germline V gene, CDR1 is LNHDA and CDR2 is SQIVND (reference sequence). V shed 3 bases, J shed 4 bases, and the junction held 11 bases outside the gene matches. DNA for the CDR3: TGTGCCAGTAGTATTAGTTACCGGGACAGGAGGTACAATGAGCAGTTCTTC. Its translation is CASSISYRDRRYNEQFF.

The V call is TRBV29-1, the J call TRBJ2-1, with TRBD2 as a possible D gene (5 bases). The V gene lost 2 bases and the J gene lost 13 bases, with 15 bases spanning the gap. The CDR3 has 12 amino acids. Germline V gene sequence: CDR1 SQVTM, CDR2 ANQGSEA. CDR3 sequence (DNA): TGCAGCGTTGAAAACACTCCTCCGGGACAGTTCTTC. This translates into CSVENTPPGQFF.

The V gene is TRBV6-5, the J gene TRBJ1-6, with unresolved D. CDR3 length equals 12 residues. Deletions cut 2 bases from V and 6 bases from J, with 2 bases between. Germline V gene data show CDR1 as MNHEY and CDR2 as SVGAGI. The CDR3 spells CASSYLNSPLHF. The CDR3 DNA reads TGTGCCAGCAGTTACCTTAATTCACCCCTCCACTTT.

Points on this clone: The junction and the germline gene differ at one end; a read error may be behind it. The chain uses TRBV7-7 and TRBJ2-3; 12 bases map to TRBD2. Germline V gene lookup returns CDR1 SSHAT and CDR2 FNYEAQ (reference sequence). The CDR3 sequence is 15 residues long. Here the CDR3 reads CASSFGLAGGDTQYF. The CDR3 nucleotides read TGTGCTAGCAGCTTTGGTCTAGCGGGAGGGGATACGCAGTATTTT.

This rearrangement joins TRBV9 to TRBJ2-3, with 13 bases identical to TRBD2. Germline loops: CDR1 SGDLS, CDR2 YYNGEE. The V gene end was trimmed by 4 bases and the J gene end by 2 bases; junction bases not matched to a gene: 4. The CDR3 extends over 16 amino acids. For the CDR3, the DNA is TGTGCCAGCAGCCCCGGGACTAGCGGGGTCACAGATACGCAGTATTTT. Its translation is CASSPGTSGVTDTQYF.

This chain uses TRBV4-3 with TRBJ2-2; D is unresolved. The V and J ends lost 3 bases and 3 bases respectively, with 5 bases between them. The CDR3 consists of 13 residues. Germline CDR1 and CDR2: LGHNA and YSLEER. The CDR3 here is CASSQSDTGELFF. CDR3 coding DNA: TGCGCCAGCAGCCAGTCAGACACCGGGGAGCTGTTTTTT.

The genes are TRBV7-2 and TRBJ2-1; 9 bases agree with TRBD1. Germline V gives CDR1 SGHTA, CDR2 FQGNSA. The CDR3 is 17 residues long. Trimming at V came to 4 bases and at J to 4 bases, leaving 11 bases not matched to a gene. This chain's CDR3 is CASSSKQTGGSYNEQFF. In nucleotides, the CDR3 is TGTGCCAGCAGCTCGAAACAGACAGGGGGTTCATACAATGAGCAGTTCTTC.